The rows below give T cell receptor beta chains drawn from one sample of a study of blood T cells in healthy people across ages. MiXCR, applied by TCRdb to the 5' RACE reads, yields one record per CDR3 protein. Here the sample spans approximately 820,000 distinct CDR3 sequences, around 42% being singletons. The sample consisted of blood. Receptors were obtained from a man in his fifties or sixties in good health. CDR3s include the opening cysteine and the closing phenylalanine or tryptophan. The order of the fields is V gene, J gene, CDR3 protein.

v_gene: TRBV12-5
j_gene: TRBJ1-6
CDR3aa: CASGLGLYNSPLHF

v_gene: TRBV15
j_gene: TRBJ2-5
CDR3aa: CATSGGQGAWETQYF

v_gene: TRBV20-1
j_gene: TRBJ1-4
CDR3aa: CSAQSKGDEKLFF

v_gene: TRBV5-4
j_gene: TRBJ1-1
CDR3aa: CASNLGQTNTEAFF

v_gene: TRBV21-1
j_gene: TRBJ1-5
CDR3aa: CASSKVGDYSNQPQHF

v_gene: TRBV20-1
j_gene: TRBJ2-4
CDR3aa: CSAWDSTREQYF

v_gene: TRBV7-8
j_gene: TRBJ2-1
CDR3aa: CASRNQERWDNEQFF

v_gene: TRBV29-1
j_gene: TRBJ2-3
CDR3aa: CSARGGGGNTQYF

v_gene: TRBV9
j_gene: TRBJ2-5
CDR3aa: CASSDRDQETQYF

v_gene: TRBV12-3/TRBV12-4
j_gene: TRBJ2-2
CDR3aa: CASSLAPQGVAGELFF

v_gene: TRBV12-3/TRBV12-4
j_gene: TRBJ2-1
CDR3aa: CASSFGLERYNEQFF